This T cell receptor beta chain was recovered during a study of breast tumors, draining lymph nodes, adjacent tissues. Broader study findings: Tumor T cell lymph node origin was a supported hypothesis, not proven.

The lymph nodes were axillary draining lymph nodes from breast cancer patients. One entry per CDR3 protein, called by TCRdb with MiXCR from the multiplex PCR reads. The sample lists 150,000 to 250,000 distinct CDR3 sequences, around 29% occurring once. The trim removed 6 bases at V and 11 bases at J, leaving 19 bases unmatched. The CDR3 runs 15 residues. Germline V CDR1 and CDR2: DFQATT, SNEGSKA (reference sequence). Concerning this clonotype itself: Its antigen is not identified.

Sequencing was carried out using axillary lymph node tissue. This clonotype originated in a female donor with breast cancer. Some clones in this sample may be carry-over from other donors' samples. The chain combines TRBV20-1 with TRBJ1-5, with TRBD1 identical over 7 bases. The CDR3 DNA sequence: TGCAGTGCCGAATCAGGGGGAGAGTTTAGAAAGACCCAGCATTTT. Protein: CSAESGGEFRKTQHF.